This T cell receptor beta chain comes out of a study of blood T cell repertoires in COVID-19 (dated by TCRdb to the early 2020s). Some background on the complete study: The collaborator samples originated in the United States, Italy and Spain and spanned the acute and convalescent phases of COVID-19. HLA class I and class II types, where available, came from metadata supplied by the sample provider rather than from assay-based typing. Samples came from the ongoing ImmuneRACE study (first 160 participants) plus 1,254 subjects from 6 global collaborators. Subjects who had been exposed to COVID-19, were actively infected with it, or had recovered from it provided the deeply sampled blood TCRbeta repertoires that made up the dataset. A de-identified subject ID, COVID-19 status, age in years and sex were almost always included in the sample metadata. The material from the prospective study consisted of cDNA or gDNA derived from T cells, B-cell-depleted T cells, or PBMCs. The repertoires were released in a freely available public database meant as a resource for research on the immune response to SARS-CoV-2. What the research found in general, with its limitations: The amount of clinical and demographic metadata varied by source and participant and was provided uncurated.

TCRbeta CDR3 regions were amplified from genomic DNA by means of the immunoSEQ Assay, a bias-controlled multiplex PCR. The authors' pipeline ran thus. The number of nucleated cells in each sample was estimated from the amplification of reference gene primers within the assay. To quantify the absolute abundance of each unique TCRbeta CDR3 rearrangement, sequence reads were collapsed and filtered. For each sample, productive Simpson clonality was calculated by taking the square root of Simpson's diversity index across productive rearrangements. The table comes from immuneACCESS by way of TCRdb, which keeps in-frame sequences with V and J called. Part of the clones is missing from these tables; in studies checked, under half for an unresolved V gene and the rest for unknown reasons. V, J and clone size derive from that table, while D and trimming were established from the DNA sequence. The sample includes 200,000 to 300,000 clones, with 88% observed a single time. The ten largest clones capture roughly 2.3% of the sample.

Participants in the prospective study were enrolled through a virtual design, were aged roughly 18 to 100 years, and lived in fewer than 30 United States geographic areas. Cohort assignment in the prospective study relied on participant-reported clinical history from a screening survey and a study questionnaire. Each participant in the prospective study had whole blood, serum and a nasopharyngeal or oropharyngeal swab collected by mobile phlebotomists. Participants in the prospective study had the option to provide additional blood draws and questionnaires over a 2-month period. Prospective study blood samples were shipped either frozen or at room temperature before DNA extraction. The germline ends are 9 bases apart after V is trimmed by 0 bases and J by 0 bases. CDR1 and CDR2 are read off the germline V gene as MNHEY and SVGAGI. The CDR3, from cysteine to valine, totals 15 residues. Only the CDR3 part of the read is kept: 45 bases, read in frame from the first base.

As regards this clone: Its antigen has not been determined. No quality values exist for individual bases; no much larger clone is one base distant.

The sequence was collected from a woman aged 40 to 55 with acute COVID-19. The sample was PBMCs or T cells enriched from blood (not recorded which). The chain employs TRBV6-5 and TRBJ2-7, with the identity of the D gene unclear. CDR3 region: CASSYSVRSSYEQYV. Here is the DNA: TGTGCCAGCAGTTACTCGGTCCGGTCCTCCTACGAGCAGTACGTC.